Following are 21 T cell receptor beta chains from one sample sequenced in a study of shared clonotypes between healthy human individuals. Method: immunoSEQ multiplex PCR; TCRdb's copy keeps in-frame clones and lacks some. Of about 2 million clones listed, approximately 94% are singletons. CD45RO-negative CD8 cells positively selected for CCR7 made up the naive population, which excluded terminally differentiated effector memory CD45RA+ cells. The sample taken for sequencing was naive CD8+ T cells sorted from blood. Source of these receptors: a man aged 18 to 29 in good health.

As concerns this clone: Additional DNA sequences in this sample encode the identical CDR3. The chain joins TRBV28 to TRBJ2-3, with unresolved D. The CDR3 has 12 residues. Trimming cost V 2 bases and J 6 bases, with 6 bases left between them. The V gene's germline CDR1 is MDHEN and CDR2 SYDVKM. CDR3 DNA sequence: TGTGCCAGCAGTTTAAGAGGTGATACGCAGTATTTT. It yields the protein CASSLRGDTQYF. The full variable domain, completed using reference TRBV28 and TRBJ2-3, is DVKVTQSSRYLVKRTGEKVFLECVQDMDHENMFWYRQDPGLGLRLIYFSYDVKMKEKGDIPEGYSVSREKKERFSLILESASTNQTSMYLCASSLRGDTQYFGPGTRLTVL.

The V call is TRBV27, the J call TRBJ2-7; D possibly uses TRBD1 or TRBD2 (5 bases each). V lost 5 bases to trimming and J lost 1 base, with 9 bases between them. The CDR3 consists of 13 residues. CDR1 and CDR2 from the germline V gene are MNHEY and SMNVEV (reference sequence). The CDR3 bases are TGTGCCAGCAGTGGGGACGGGTCCTACGAGCAGTACTTC. This sequence encodes CASSGDGSYEQYF.

DNA for the CDR3: TGTGCCAGCAGCTTAACGGGAGTCAACGAGCAGTACTTC. Its translation: CASSLTGVNEQYF. V is TRBV7-2 and J is TRBJ2-7; D is perhaps TRBD2 (6 bases). The CDR3 runs 13 residues. Germline CDR1 is SGHTA and CDR2 is FQGNSA. The V and J ends lost 2 bases and 5 bases respectively, with 10 bases between them.

Notes on this clone: The same CDR3 arises from other DNA sequences in this sample as well. The J gene is TRBJ1-2, the V gene TRBV4-3; D is possibly TRBD1 (5 bases). V lost 4 bases and J 1 base, leaving 10 bases between the germline ends. The CDR3 extends over 14 amino acids. Germline CDR1 reads LGHNA; CDR2 reads YSLEER. As DNA, the CDR3 is TGCGCCAGCAGCCCGACAGAAGGTAACTATGGCTACACCTTC. It specifies CASSPTEGNYGYTF.

The V gene is TRBV2, the J gene TRBJ1-2, with 8 positions matching TRBD1. Germline assignment: CDR1 SNHLY and CDR2 FYNNEI. The CDR3 consists of 17 residues. The V segment lost 1 base and the J segment 6 bases; nucleotides outside the gene matches: 13. CDR3 protein: CASSEVITQGDGNGYTF. In DNA, the CDR3 is TGTGCCAGCAGTGAAGTAATTACACAGGGGGATGGAAATGGCTACACCTTC. Based on the CDR3 plus reference TRBV2 and TRBJ1-2, the full variable domain is EPEVTQTPSHQVTQMGQEVILRCVPISNHLYFYWYRQILGQKVEFLVSFYNNEISEKSEIFDDQFSVERPDGSNFTLKIRSTKLEDSAMYFCASSEVITQGDGNGYTFGSGTRLTVV.

The chain joins TRBV5-4 to TRBJ2-7; D is uncertain. The germline V and J ends were trimmed by 0 bases and 5 bases, with 9 bases remaining between them. Germline CDR1 and CDR2: SGHNT and YYREEE (reference sequence). The CDR3 length is 13 residues. The CDR3 DNA reads TGTGCCAGCAGCTTGGGAGCCGGTGACGAGCAGTACTTC. This sequence encodes CASSLGAGDEQYF.

Comments on this clone: This likely stems from a read error, as it lies one base from a far larger clone. The same CDR3 is also encoded by other DNA sequences in this sample. The chain combines TRBV7-9 with TRBJ2-7; D remains ambiguous. Germline-derived CDR1 and CDR2 are SEHNR and FQNEAQ (reference sequence). The CDR3 consists of 11 residues. Trimming cost V 0 bases and J 6 bases, with 3 bases left between them. The CDR3 DNA is TGTGCCAGCAGCTTAGCGGGCGAGCAGTACTTC. Protein: CASSLAGEQYF.

The chain links TRBV4-1 to TRBJ2-7, with 8 nucleotides matching TRBD2. The CDR3 is made up of 14 amino acids. The J segment lost 0 bases and the V segment lost 5 bases, leaving 3 bases of the junction unmatched. Germline CDR1 and CDR2: MGHRA and YSYEKL. CDR3 coding DNA: TGCGCCAGCAGCAGCCGGGAGGGCTCCTACGAGCAGTACTTC. Amino acids: CASSSREGSYEQYF.

The V gene is TRBV11-2, the J gene TRBJ2-1; TRBD2 is a possible D gene (6 bases). Trimming took 0 bases from V and 2 from J, leaving 20 bases between them. This CDR3 has 19 residues. The germline V gene encodes CDR1 SGHAT and CDR2 FQNNGV. In DNA form, the CDR3 reads TGTGCCAGCAGCTTAGATTTTAGCGGAGTCTCTTCCCCCTACAATGAGCAGTTCTTC. Translated, it gives CASSLDFSGVSSPYNEQFF.

This clone was seen a single time. The rearrangement joins TRBV27 to TRBJ1-4, with D tentatively TRBD1 (6 bases). Germline loops: CDR1 MNHEY, CDR2 SMNVEV (reference sequence). This CDR3 comprises 15 residues. V was clipped by 5 bases and J by 4 bases, with 14 bases between them. This CDR3 reads CASSALGQLNEKLFF. The CDR3 DNA follows: TGTGCCAGCAGTGCGCTCGGACAGCTTAATGAAAAACTGTTTTTT.

V and J are TRBV9 and TRBJ1-2; the D gene is possibly TRBD1 (5 bases). Trimming stripped 3 bases from V and 2 bases from J, with 20 bases between. This CDR3 has 17 amino acids. Germline V gene sequence: CDR1 SGDLS, CDR2 YYNGEE. The chain's CDR3 is CASSAPKDGQINYGYTF. The CDR3 coding sequence is TGTGCCAGCAGCGCCCCAAAGGACGGACAAATAAACTATGGCTACACCTTC. Looking up the rest from reference TRBV9 and TRBJ1-2 gives the full variable domain: DSGVTQTPKHLITATGQRVTLRCSPRSGDLSVYWYQQSLDQGLQFLIQYYNGEERAKGNILERFSAQQFPDLHSELNLSSLELGDSALYFCASSAPKDGQINYGYTFGSGTRLTVV.

The V call is TRBV27, the J call TRBJ1-5; TRBD1 aligns across 8 bases. CDR1 MNHEY and CDR2 SMNVEV come from the germline V gene (reference sequence). The CDR3 runs 13 residues. V was pared by 9 bases and J by 6 bases, with 7 bases of the junction left unmatched. CDR3 residues: CASTRGLGQPQHF. CDR3 nucleotides: TGTGCCAGTACCAGGGGGCTGGGTCAGCCCCAGCATTTT.

The chain uses TRBV7-8 and TRBJ2-5; 8 nucleotides line up with TRBD2. The ends lost 5 bases at V and 5 bases at J; junction bases unmatched: 10. The CDR3 covers 15 residues. Per the germline V gene, CDR1 is SGHVS and CDR2 is FQNEAQ. The CDR3 DNA is TGTGCCAGCAGCCCTCACGGGGGGGCGGGGGAGACCCAGTACTTC. Translating gives CASSPHGGAGETQYF.

Notes on this clone: Distinct nucleotide sequences in the sample also encode this CDR3. The chain has TRBV2 and TRBJ2-7; D unresolved. Trimming left V 3 bases short and J 3 bases short, with 3 bases between. This CDR3 comprises 11 residues. CDR1 SNHLY and CDR2 FYNNEI come from the germline V gene. For the CDR3, the DNA is TGTGCCAGCAGTGACAACTACGAGCAGTACTTC. Protein: CASSDNYEQYF.

The J gene is TRBJ2-7, the V gene TRBV12-5; 9 nucleotides match TRBD1. The V segment lost 7 bases and the J segment 2 bases; nucleotides outside the gene matches: 6. This CDR3 contains 14 residues. CDR1 is LGHNT and CDR2 is FRNRAP in the germline V gene. CDR3 in amino acids: CASASGTGTYEQYF. The CDR3 bases are TGTGCTAGTGCCTCGGGGACAGGGACCTACGAGCAGTACTTC.

CDR3: CASSLDRPYEQYF. The CDR3, as DNA: TGCGCCAGCAGCCTGGACAGGCCCTACGAGCAGTACTTC. The rearrangement joins TRBV4-3 to TRBJ2-7; 7 nucleotides match TRBD1. The V segment lost 4 bases and the J segment 2 bases; nucleotides outside the gene matches: 2. Germline V gives CDR1 LGHNA, CDR2 YSLEER. The CDR3 runs 13 residues.

Comments on this clone: This same CDR3 is encoded by further DNA sequences in the sample. The chain combines TRBV27 with TRBJ2-2; 9 bases line up with TRBD2. Looked up from germline, CDR1 is MNHEY and CDR2 is SMNVEV (reference sequence). With V trimmed by 2 bases and J by 5 bases, 0 bases remained unmatched. The CDR3 has 14 amino acids. This chain's CDR3 is CASSLAGGTGELFF. The CDR3 bases are TGTGCCAGCAGTTTAGCGGGGGGGACCGGGGAGCTGTTTTTT.

The rearrangement links TRBV9 to TRBJ1-2, with D tentatively TRBD1 (5 bases). The CDR3 sequence is 16 residues long. The V and J ends lost 3 bases and 4 bases respectively, with 19 bases between them. The germline gives CDR1 SGDLS, CDR2 YYNGEE. CDR3 sequence reads: CASSAWGEEASYGYTF. For the CDR3, the DNA is TGTGCCAGCAGCGCATGGGGGGAAGAGGCTTCCTATGGCTACACCTTC.

This chain links TRBV27 with TRBJ1-2; D not resolved. CDR1 and CDR2 from the germline V gene are MNHEY and SMNVEV (reference sequence). The germline V and J ends were trimmed by 6 bases and 4 bases, with 21 bases remaining between them. The CDR3 runs to 16 residues. For the CDR3, the DNA is TGTGCCAGCAGCCCAAATCCTAGGGATATAAGCTATGGCTACACCTTC. Its translation is CASSPNPRDISYGYTF.

The CDR3 nucleotides are TGTGCCAGCAGTGAAGCGAAGACTAGCGGCTACGAGCAGTACTTC. This codes for CASSEAKTSGYEQYF. The chain has TRBV6-1 and TRBJ2-7; 9 positions agree with TRBD2. The CDR3 totals 15 residues. Unmatched junction bases numbered 3, after V lost 0 bases and J lost 3 bases. Germline loops: CDR1 MNHNS, CDR2 SASEGT.

The chain couples TRBV5-1 to TRBJ2-7; D perhaps matches TRBD1 (5 bases). This CDR3 contains 14 residues. CDR1 is SGHRS, CDR2 YFSETQ, per germline. Trimming took 2 bases from V and 5 from J, leaving 14 bases between them. This CDR3 is CASSLDSKVDEQYF. CDR3 DNA: TGCGCCAGCAGCTTAGACAGCAAGGTCGACGAGCAGTACTTC. The whole variable domain, filled in from reference TRBV5-1 and TRBJ2-7, reads KAGVTQTPRYLIKTRGQQVTLSCSPISGHRSVSWYQQTPGQGLQFLFEYFSETQRNKGNFPGRFSGRQFSNSRSEMNVSTLELGDSALYLCASSLDSKVDEQYFGPGTRLTVT.